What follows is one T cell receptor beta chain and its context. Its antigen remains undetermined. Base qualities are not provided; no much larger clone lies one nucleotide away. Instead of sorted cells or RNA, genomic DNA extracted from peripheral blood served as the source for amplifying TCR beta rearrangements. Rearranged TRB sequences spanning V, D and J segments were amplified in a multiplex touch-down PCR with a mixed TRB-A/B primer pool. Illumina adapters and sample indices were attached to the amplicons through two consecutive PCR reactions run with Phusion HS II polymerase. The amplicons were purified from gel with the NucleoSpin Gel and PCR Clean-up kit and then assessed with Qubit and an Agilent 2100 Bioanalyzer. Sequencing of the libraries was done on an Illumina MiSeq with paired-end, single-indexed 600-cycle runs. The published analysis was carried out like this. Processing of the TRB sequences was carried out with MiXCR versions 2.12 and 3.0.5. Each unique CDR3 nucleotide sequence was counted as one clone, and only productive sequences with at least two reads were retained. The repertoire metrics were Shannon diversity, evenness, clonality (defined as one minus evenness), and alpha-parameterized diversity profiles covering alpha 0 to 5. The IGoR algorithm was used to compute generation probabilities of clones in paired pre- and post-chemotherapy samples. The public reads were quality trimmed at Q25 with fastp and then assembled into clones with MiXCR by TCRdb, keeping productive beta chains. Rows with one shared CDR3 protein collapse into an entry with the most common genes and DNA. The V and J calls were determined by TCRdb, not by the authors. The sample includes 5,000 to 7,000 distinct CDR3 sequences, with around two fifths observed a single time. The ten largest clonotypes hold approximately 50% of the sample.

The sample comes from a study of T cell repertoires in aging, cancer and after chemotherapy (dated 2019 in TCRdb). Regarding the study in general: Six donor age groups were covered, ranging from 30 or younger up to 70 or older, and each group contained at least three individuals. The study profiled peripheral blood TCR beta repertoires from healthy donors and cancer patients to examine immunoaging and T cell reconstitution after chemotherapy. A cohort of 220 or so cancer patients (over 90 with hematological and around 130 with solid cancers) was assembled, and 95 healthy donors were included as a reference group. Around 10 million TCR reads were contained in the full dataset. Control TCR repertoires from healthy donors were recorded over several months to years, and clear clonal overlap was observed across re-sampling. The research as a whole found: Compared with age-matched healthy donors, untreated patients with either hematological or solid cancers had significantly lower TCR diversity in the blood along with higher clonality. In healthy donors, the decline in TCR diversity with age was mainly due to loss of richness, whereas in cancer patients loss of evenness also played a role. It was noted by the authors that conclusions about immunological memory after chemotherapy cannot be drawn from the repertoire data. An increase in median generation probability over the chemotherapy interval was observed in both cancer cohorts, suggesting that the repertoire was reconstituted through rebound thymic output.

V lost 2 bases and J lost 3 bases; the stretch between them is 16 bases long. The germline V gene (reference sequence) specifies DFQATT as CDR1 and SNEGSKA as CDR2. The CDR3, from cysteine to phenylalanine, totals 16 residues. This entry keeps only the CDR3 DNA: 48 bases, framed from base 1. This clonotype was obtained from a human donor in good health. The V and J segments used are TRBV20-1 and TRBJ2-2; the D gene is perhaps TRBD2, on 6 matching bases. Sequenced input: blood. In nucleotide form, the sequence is TGCAGTGCTAGACCCGTCGACGGGGGAGACACCGGGGAGCTGTTTTTT. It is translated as CSARPVDGGDTGELFF.